What follows are 3 T cell receptor beta chains derived from one specimen sequenced in a study of cytomegalovirus exposure and HLA in healthy donors. The method was immunoSEQ multiplex PCR; TCRdb's version includes in-frame clones alone and lacks a portion of them. Seen here are about 40,000 clones, approximately 93% observed once, and the top ten hold approximately 2%. The specimen was PBMCs. These receptors originate from a woman under 30 in good health and CMV-seronegative.

The chain employs TRBV5-4 and TRBJ2-1; possibly TRBD2 for D (6 bases). Trimming took off 4 bases at V and 0 bases at J, with 14 bases between the two ends. Per the germline V gene, CDR1 is SGHNT and CDR2 is YYREEE (reference sequence). This CDR3 contains 16 residues. CDR3 region: CASSGGDPGSYNEQFF. Here the CDR3 DNA reads TGTGCCAGCAGCGGCGGGGACCCCGGCTCCTACAATGAGCAGTTCTTC.

This chain links TRBV15 with TRBJ2-2, with TRBD2 as a possible D gene (5 bases). V dropped 0 bases and J dropped 4 bases, with 9 bases sitting between them. The germline gives CDR1 LNHNV, CDR2 YYDKDF (reference sequence). The CDR3 has 15 amino acids. CDR3 region: CATSRDLATTGELFF. The CDR3 DNA reads TGTGCCACCAGCAGAGACCTAGCCACCACCGGGGAGCTGTTTTTT.

The chain recombines TRBV19 with TRBJ1-2, with 7 nucleotides matching TRBD1. J gave up 6 bases and V 3 bases, and 4 bases lay outside the gene matches. The CDR3 runs to 13 residues. From germline, CDR1 is LNHDA and CDR2 SQIVND (reference sequence). The CDR3 region has the DNA TGTGCCAGTAGTATCCCCCAGGGGGATGGCTACACCTTC. Its translation: CASSIPQGDGYTF.